Listed below are T cell receptor beta chains from one sample, sequenced in a study of control samples from healthy donors and cancer patients. Clones were sequenced by immunoSEQ multiplex PCR, and TCRdb holds only the in-frame ones, with some missing. This repertoire shows around 80,000 clones, roughly 89% found once; its top ten account for 4.5% to 7%. The sample was blood. The receptors derive from a middle-aged man in good health. CDR3s include the opening cysteine and the closing phenylalanine or tryptophan. The order of the fields is J gene, clone size, V gene, D gene, CDR3 protein, CDR3 DNA. D genes are given only for firm matches. Size values are once, few and many counts, or a class for expanded clones, and some rows have none.

J: TRBJ2-5
size: -
V: TRBV20-1
D: TRBD2
CDR3: CSASIGGGAQETQYF
DNA: TGCAGTGCTAGTATCGGCGGGGGGGCCCAAGAGACCCAGTACTTC

J: TRBJ2-3
size: -
V: TRBV9
D: TRBD2
CDR3: CASSRTGTSEYTQYF
DNA: TGTGCCAGCAGCCGTACCGGGACTAGCGAGTATACGCAGTATTTT

J: TRBJ1-4
size: -
V: TRBV7-2
D: TRBD1
CDR3: CASSLVKGAANEKLFF
DNA: TGTGCCAGCAGCTTAGTGAAGGGGGCTGCTAATGAAAAACTGTTTTTT

J: TRBJ2-7
size: -
V: TRBV12-3/TRBV12-4
D: TRBD2
CDR3: CASSPGGPNEQYF
DNA: TGTGCCAGCAGCCCGGGGGGGCCTAACGAGCAGTACTTC

J: TRBJ2-3
size: -
V: TRBV12-5
D: -
CDR3: CASGLRGRDTQYF
DNA: TGTGCTAGTGGTTTGAGAGGGCGCGATACGCAGTATTTT

J: TRBJ1-6
size: -
V: TRBV6-1
D: -
CDR3: CASSENQGSSPLHF
DNA: TGTGCCAGCAGTGAAAATCAGGGTAGTTCACCCCTCCACTTT

J: TRBJ2-2
size: -
V: TRBV7-8
D: -
CDR3: CASSLVGGNTGELFF
DNA: TGTGCCAGCAGCTTAGTGGGGGGGAACACCGGGGAGCTGTTTTTT

J: TRBJ1-3
size: -
V: TRBV5-4
D: -
CDR3: CASSRLEGRNTIYF
DNA: TGTGCCAGCAGCCGACTGGAGGGGAGAAACACCATATATTTT

J: TRBJ1-5
size: -
V: TRBV19
D: TRBD1
CDR3: CASKTDRVNQPQHF
DNA: TGTGCCAGTAAGACGGACAGGGTGAATCAGCCCCAGCATTTT

J: TRBJ1-4
size: -
V: TRBV7-9
D: -
CDR3: CASSPGQYNEKLFF
DNA: TGTGCCAGCAGCCCCGGACAGTATAATGAAAAACTGTTTTTT

J: TRBJ1-2
size: -
V: TRBV19
D: TRBD1
CDR3: CASSGRGQGYGYTF
DNA: TGTGCCAGTAGTGGCCGCGGACAGGGCTATGGCTACACCTTC

J: TRBJ1-4
size: -
V: TRBV25-1
D: TRBD1
CDR3: CASSESSRGTTNEKLFF
DNA: TGTGCCAGCAGTGAATCCAGCAGGGGGACAACTAATGAAAAACTGTTTTTT

J: TRBJ1-4
size: -
V: TRBV15
D: -
CDR3: CATSREGDGEKLFF
DNA: TGTGCCACCAGCAGAGAAGGGGATGGGGAAAAACTGTTTTTT

J: TRBJ1-1
size: -
V: TRBV11-3
D: -
CDR3: CASSLGRNTEAFF
DNA: TGTGCCAGCAGCTTAGGTAGGAACACTGAAGCTTTCTTT

J: TRBJ2-3
size: -
V: TRBV24-1
D: TRBD1
CDR3: CATSDFDRGADTQYF
DNA: TGTGCCACCAGTGATTTCGACAGGGGCGCGGATACGCAGTATTTT

J: TRBJ1-4
size: once
V: TRBV7-9
D: -
CDR3: CASSLVRGTNEKLFF
DNA: TGTGCCAGCAGCTTAGTCCGCGGAACTAATGAAAAACTGTTTTTT

J: TRBJ1-6
size: few
V: TRBV5-6
D: -
CDR3: CASSYWTKDNSPLHF
DNA: TGTGCCAGCAGCTACTGGACCAAGGATAATTCACCCCTCCACTTT

J: TRBJ2-1
size: -
V: TRBV11-3
D: -
CDR3: CASLSPGAEVKQFF
DNA: TGTGCCAGCTTATCGCCGGGGGCGGAGGTCAAGCAGTTCTTC

J: TRBJ1-2
size: -
V: TRBV19
D: -
CDR3: CASSIELSENYGYTF
DNA: TGTGCCAGTAGTATTGAGTTGTCAGAGAACTATGGCTACACCTTC

J: TRBJ2-1
size: -
V: TRBV15
D: -
CDR3: CATSREAGVVGNEQFF
DNA: TGTGCCACCAGCAGAGAGGCCGGGGTAGTGGGCAATGAGCAGTTCTTC

J: TRBJ2-7
size: -
V: TRBV5-3
D: TRBD1
CDR3: CARSSRDRVCDEQYF
DNA: TGTGCCAGAAGCAGCCGGGACAGGGTTTGCGACGAGCAGTACTTC

J: TRBJ2-1
size: -
V: TRBV28
D: -
CDR3: CATPYNEQFF
DNA: TGTGCCACTCCTTACAATGAGCAGTTCTTC

J: TRBJ2-7
size: once
V: TRBV9
D: TRBD1
CDR3: CASSPRTGNYEQYF
DNA: TGTGCCAGCAGCCCCCGGACAGGAAACTACGAGCAGTACTTC

J: TRBJ1-2
size: -
V: TRBV5-8
D: -
CDR3: CASSLGLSYGYTF
DNA: TGTGCCAGCAGCTTGGGGCTCAGTTATGGCTACACCTTC

J: TRBJ1-5
size: -
V: TRBV28
D: -
CDR3: CASSLQVYSNQPQHF
DNA: TGTGCCAGCAGTTTACAGGTCTATAGCAATCAGCCCCAGCATTTT

J: TRBJ2-1
size: -
V: TRBV28
D: TRBD1
CDR3: CASKFRTGGWDEQFF
DNA: TGTGCCAGCAAATTTAGGACAGGGGGCTGGGATGAGCAGTTCTTC

J: TRBJ2-5
size: -
V: TRBV5-6
D: TRBD2
CDR3: CASSLLKLAGGGGETQYF
DNA: TGTGCCAGCAGCTTGCTTAAACTAGCGGGGGGTGGAGGAGAGACCCAGTACTTC

J: TRBJ1-2
size: -
V: TRBV19
D: -
CDR3: CASSTQAANYGYTF
DNA: TGTGCCAGTAGTACACAGGCGGCCAACTATGGCTACACCTTC

J: TRBJ1-5
size: -
V: TRBV6-1
D: TRBD1
CDR3: CASSDDRANQPQHF
DNA: TGTGCCAGCAGTGACGACAGGGCTAATCAGCCCCAGCATTTT

J: TRBJ1-5
size: -
V: TRBV5-6
D: TRBD1
CDR3: CASSQGGIWGNQPQHF
DNA: TGTGCCAGCAGCCAGGGGGGGATATGGGGCAATCAGCCCCAGCATTTT

J: TRBJ2-5
size: -
V: TRBV29-1
D: -
CDR3: CSVDVTGGRETQYF
DNA: TGCAGCGTTGATGTTACGGGTGGACGAGAGACCCAGTACTTC